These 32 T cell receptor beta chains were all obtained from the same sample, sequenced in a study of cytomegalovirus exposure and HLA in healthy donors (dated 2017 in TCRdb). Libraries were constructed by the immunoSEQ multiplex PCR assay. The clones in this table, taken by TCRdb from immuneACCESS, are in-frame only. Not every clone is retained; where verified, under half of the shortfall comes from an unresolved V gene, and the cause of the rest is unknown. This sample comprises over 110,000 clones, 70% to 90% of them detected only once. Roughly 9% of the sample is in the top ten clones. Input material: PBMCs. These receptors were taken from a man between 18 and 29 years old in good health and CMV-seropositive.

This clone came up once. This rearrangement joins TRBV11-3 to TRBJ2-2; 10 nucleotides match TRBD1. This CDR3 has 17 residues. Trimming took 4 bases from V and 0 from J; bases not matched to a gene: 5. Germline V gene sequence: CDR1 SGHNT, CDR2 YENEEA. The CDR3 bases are TGTGCCAGCAGCTCCCGGACAGGGGGTACGAACACCGGGGAGCTGTTTTTT. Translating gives CASSSRTGGTNTGELFF.

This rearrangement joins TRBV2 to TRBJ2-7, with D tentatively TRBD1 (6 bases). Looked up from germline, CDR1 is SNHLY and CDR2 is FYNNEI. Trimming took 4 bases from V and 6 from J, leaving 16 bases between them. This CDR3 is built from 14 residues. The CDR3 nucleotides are TGTGCCAGCAGTGTCTCTGAGACAGGTTTCGAGCAGTACTTC. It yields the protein CASSVSETGFEQYF.

CDR3 loop: CASSVEASGNYEQYF. The CDR3 coding sequence is TGTGCCAGCAGCGTAGAGGCTAGCGGTAACTACGAGCAGTACTTC. The chain uses TRBV9 and TRBJ2-7, with 7 bases that match TRBD2. This CDR3 has 15 residues. From germline, CDR1 is SGDLS and CDR2 YYNGEE. Unmatched junction bases numbered 6, after V lost 0 bases and J lost 3 bases.

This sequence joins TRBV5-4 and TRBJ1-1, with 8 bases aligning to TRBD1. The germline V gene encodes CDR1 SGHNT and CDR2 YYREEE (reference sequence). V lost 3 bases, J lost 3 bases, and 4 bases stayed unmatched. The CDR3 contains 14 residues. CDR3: CASSSGQGDTEAFF. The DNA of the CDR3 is TGTGCCAGCAGCTCTGGACAGGGTGACACTGAAGCTTTCTTT.

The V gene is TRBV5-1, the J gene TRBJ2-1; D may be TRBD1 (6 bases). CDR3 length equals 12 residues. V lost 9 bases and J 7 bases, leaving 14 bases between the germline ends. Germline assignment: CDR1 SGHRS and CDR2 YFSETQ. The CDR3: CATSTQGNEQFF. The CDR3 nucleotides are TGCGCCACCTCAACACAGGGTAATGAGCAGTTCTTC.

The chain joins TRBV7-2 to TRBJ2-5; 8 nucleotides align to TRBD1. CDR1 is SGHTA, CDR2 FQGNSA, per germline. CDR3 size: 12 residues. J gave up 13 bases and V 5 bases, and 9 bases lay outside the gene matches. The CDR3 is CASSKDRETRYF. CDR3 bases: TGTGCCAGCAGCAAGGACAGGGAGACTCGGTACTTC.

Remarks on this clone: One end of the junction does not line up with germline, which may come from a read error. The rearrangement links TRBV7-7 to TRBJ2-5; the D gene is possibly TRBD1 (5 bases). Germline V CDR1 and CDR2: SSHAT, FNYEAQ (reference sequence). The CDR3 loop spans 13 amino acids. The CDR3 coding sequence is TGTGCTAGCAGCTGGACATTACAAGAGACCCAGTACTTC. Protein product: CASSWTLQETQYF.

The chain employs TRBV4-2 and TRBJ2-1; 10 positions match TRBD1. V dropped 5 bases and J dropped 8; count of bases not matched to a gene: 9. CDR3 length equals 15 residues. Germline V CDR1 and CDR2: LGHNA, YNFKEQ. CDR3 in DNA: TGTGCCAGCAGCGCCCGGGACAGGGGTGCCCATGAGCAGTTCTTC. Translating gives CASSARDRGAHEQFF.

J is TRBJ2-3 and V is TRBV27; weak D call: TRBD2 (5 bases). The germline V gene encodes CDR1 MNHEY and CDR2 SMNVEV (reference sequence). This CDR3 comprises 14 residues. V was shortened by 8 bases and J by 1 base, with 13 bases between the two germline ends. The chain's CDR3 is CASGWGDGTDTQYF. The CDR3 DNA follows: TGTGCCAGCGGATGGGGAGACGGCACAGATACGCAGTATTTT.

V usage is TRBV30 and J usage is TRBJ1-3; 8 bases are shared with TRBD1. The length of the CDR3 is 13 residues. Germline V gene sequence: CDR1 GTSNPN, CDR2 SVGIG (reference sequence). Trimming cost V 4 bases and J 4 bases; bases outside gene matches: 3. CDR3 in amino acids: CAWNRGGGNTIYF. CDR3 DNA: TGTGCCTGGAACAGGGGGGGCGGAAACACCATATATTTT.

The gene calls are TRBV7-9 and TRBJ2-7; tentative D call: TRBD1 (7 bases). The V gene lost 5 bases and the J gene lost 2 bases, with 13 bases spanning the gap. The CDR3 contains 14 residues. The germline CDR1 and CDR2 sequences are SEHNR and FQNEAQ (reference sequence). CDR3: CASSRRGTAYEQYF. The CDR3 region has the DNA TGTGCCAGCAGCCGTCGCGGGACAGCCTACGAGCAGTACTTC.

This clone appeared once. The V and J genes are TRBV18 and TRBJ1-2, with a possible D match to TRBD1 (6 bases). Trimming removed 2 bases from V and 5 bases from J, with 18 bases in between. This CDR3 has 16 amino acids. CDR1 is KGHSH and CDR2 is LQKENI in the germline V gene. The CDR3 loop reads CASSPEIRGEGYGYTF. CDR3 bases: TGTGCCAGCTCACCAGAGATCAGGGGAGAAGGTTATGGCTACACCTTC.

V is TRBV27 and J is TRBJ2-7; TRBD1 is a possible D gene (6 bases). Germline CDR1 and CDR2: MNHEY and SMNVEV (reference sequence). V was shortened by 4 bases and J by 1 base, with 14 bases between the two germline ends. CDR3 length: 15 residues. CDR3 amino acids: CASSSHRVVSYEQYF. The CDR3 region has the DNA TGTGCCAGCAGTTCCCACAGGGTAGTATCCTACGAGCAGTACTTC.

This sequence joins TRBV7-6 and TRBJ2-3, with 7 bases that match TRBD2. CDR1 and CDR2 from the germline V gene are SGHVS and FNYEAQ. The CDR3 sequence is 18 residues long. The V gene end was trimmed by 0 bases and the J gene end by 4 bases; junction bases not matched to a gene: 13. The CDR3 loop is CASSLAWWDYVGADTQYF. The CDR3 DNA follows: TGTGCCAGCAGCTTAGCTTGGTGGGACTACGTAGGGGCAGATACGCAGTATTTT.

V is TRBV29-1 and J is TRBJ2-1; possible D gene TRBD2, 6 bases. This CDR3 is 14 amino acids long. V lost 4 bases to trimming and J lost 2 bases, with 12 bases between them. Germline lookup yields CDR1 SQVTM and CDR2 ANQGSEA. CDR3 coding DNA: TGCAGCGTTGGAGGAGGGAATCCCTACAATGAGCAGTTCTTC. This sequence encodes CSVGGGNPYNEQFF.

CDR3: CASSQSTDTQYF. The CDR3 DNA is TGTGCCAGCTCACAGAGTACAGATACGCAGTATTTT. This chain joins TRBV18 and TRBJ2-3; D gene uncertain. Germline V lookup: CDR1 KGHSH, CDR2 LQKENI. The V end lost 4 bases, the J end lost 3 bases, and 5 bases lay between the germline ends. The CDR3 is 12 residues long.

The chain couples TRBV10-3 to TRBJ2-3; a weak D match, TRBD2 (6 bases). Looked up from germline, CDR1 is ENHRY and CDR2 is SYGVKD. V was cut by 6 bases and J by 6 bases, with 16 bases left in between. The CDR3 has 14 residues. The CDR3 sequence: CAIRQGGWPDTQYF. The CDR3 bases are TGTGCCATCAGGCAGGGAGGATGGCCGGATACGCAGTATTTT.

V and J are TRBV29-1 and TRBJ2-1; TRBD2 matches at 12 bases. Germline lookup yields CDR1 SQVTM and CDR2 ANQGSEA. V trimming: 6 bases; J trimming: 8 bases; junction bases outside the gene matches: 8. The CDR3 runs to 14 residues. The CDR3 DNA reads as TGCAGCGTCCCTAGCGGGAGGGCCTTCGATGAGCAGTTCTTC. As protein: CSVPSGRAFDEQFF.

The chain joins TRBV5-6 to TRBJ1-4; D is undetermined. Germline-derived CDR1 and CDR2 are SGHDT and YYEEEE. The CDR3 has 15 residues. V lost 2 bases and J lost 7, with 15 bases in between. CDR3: CASSLRAKMSEKLFF. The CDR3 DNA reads TGTGCCAGCAGCTTAAGAGCGAAGATGAGTGAAAAACTGTTTTTT.

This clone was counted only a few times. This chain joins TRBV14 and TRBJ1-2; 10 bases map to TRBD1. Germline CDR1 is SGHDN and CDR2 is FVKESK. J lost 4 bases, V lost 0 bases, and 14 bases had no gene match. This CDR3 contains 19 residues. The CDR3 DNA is TGTGCCAGCAGCCAAGATGGGTTTAATCGACAGGGGGCGGGCTATGGCTACACCTTC. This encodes CASSQDGFNRQGAGYGYTF. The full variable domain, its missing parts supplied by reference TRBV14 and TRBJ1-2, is EAGVTQFPSHSVIEKGQTVTLRCDPISGHDNLYWYRRVMGKEIKFLLHFVKESKQDESGMPNNRFLAERTGGTYSTLKVQPAELEDSGVYFCASSQDGFNRQGAGYGYTFGSGTRLTVV.

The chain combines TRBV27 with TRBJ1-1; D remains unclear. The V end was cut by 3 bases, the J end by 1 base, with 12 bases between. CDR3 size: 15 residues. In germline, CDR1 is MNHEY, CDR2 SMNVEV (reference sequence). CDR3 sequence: CASSFGVSGNTEAFF. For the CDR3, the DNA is TGTGCCAGCAGTTTCGGTGTCAGCGGGAACACTGAAGCTTTCTTT.

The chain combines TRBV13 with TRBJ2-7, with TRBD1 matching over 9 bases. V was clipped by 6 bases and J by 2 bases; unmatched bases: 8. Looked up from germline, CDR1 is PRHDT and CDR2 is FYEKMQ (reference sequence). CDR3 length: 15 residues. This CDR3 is CASSRPGTGTYEQYF. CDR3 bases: TGTGCCAGCAGTCGTCCCGGGACAGGGACCTACGAGCAGTACTTC.

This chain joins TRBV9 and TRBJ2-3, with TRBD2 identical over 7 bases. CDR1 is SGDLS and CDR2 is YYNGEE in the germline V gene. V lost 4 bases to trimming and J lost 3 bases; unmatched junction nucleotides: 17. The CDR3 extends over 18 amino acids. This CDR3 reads CASSSRPPSGMETDTQYF. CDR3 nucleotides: TGTGCCAGCAGCTCAAGACCACCTAGCGGCATGGAGACAGATACGCAGTATTTT.

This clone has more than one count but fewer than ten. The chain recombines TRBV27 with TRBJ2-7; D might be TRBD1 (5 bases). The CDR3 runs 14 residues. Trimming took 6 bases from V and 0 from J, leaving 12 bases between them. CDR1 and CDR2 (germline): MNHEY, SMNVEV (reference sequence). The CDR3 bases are TGTGCCAGCAGCCCCTTAGGGGCCTCCTACGAGCAGTACTTC. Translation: CASSPLGASYEQYF.

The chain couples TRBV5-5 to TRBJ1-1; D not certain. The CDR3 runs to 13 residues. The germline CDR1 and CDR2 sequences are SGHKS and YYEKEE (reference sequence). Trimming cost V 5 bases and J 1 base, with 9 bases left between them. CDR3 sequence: CASRPTGNTEAFF. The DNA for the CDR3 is TGTGCCAGCAGGCCAACCGGGAACACTGAAGCTTTCTTT.

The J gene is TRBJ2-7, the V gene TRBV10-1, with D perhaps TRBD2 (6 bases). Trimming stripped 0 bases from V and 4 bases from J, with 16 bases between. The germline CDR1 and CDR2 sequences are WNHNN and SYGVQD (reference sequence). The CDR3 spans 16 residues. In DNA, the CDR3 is TGCGCCAGCAGTGAGTCTAGAAAAGCGGGCCTTTACGAGCAGTACTTC. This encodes CASSESRKAGLYEQYF.

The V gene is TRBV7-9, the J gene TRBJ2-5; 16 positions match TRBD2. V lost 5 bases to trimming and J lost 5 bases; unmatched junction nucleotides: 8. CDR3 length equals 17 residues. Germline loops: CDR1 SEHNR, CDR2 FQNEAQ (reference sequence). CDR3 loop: CASSPGTSGGDSETQYF. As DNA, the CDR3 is TGTGCCAGCAGCCCCGGGACTAGCGGGGGGGATTCGGAGACCCAGTACTTC.

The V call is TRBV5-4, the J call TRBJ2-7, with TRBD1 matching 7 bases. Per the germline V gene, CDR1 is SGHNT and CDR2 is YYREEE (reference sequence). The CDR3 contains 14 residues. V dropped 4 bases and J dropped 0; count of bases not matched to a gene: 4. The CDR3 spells CASSPDRASYEQYF. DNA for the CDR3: TGTGCCAGCAGCCCCGACAGGGCCTCCTACGAGCAGTACTTC. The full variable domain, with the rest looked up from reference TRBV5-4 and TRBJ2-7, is ETGVTQSPTHLIKTRGQQVTLRCSSQSGHNTVSWYQQALGQGPQFIFQYYREEENGRGNFPPRFSGLQFPNYSSELNVNALELDDSALYLCASSPDRASYEQYFGPGTRLTVT.

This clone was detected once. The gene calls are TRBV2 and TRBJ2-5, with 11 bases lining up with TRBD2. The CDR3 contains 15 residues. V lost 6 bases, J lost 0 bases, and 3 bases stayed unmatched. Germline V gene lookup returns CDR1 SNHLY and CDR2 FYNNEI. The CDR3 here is CASRGGLADQETQYF. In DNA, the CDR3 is TGTGCCAGCAGGGGGGGACTAGCGGACCAAGAGACCCAGTACTTC.

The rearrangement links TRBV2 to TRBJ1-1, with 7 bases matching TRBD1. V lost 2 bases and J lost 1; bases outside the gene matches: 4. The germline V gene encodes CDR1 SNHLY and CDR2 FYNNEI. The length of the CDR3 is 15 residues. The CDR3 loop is CASSETWDRNTEAFF. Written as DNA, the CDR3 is TGTGCCAGCAGTGAAACTTGGGACAGGAACACTGAAGCTTTCTTT.

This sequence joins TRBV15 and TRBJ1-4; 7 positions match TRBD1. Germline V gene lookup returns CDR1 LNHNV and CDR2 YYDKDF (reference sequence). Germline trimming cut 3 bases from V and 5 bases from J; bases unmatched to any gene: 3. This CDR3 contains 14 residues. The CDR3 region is CATSRTGQNEKLFF. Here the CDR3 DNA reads TGTGCCACCAGCAGGACAGGGCAGAATGAAAAACTGTTTTTT.

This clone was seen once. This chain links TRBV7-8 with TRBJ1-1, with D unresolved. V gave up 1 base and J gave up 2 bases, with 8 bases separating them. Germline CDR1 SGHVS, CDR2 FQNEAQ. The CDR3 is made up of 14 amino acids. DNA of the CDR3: TGTGCCAGCAGCTTAGACCGGTTTAACACTGAAGCTTTCTTT. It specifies CASSLDRFNTEAFF.